This note documents a single TCR beta chain sequence. Regions amplified from RNA transcripts were the TCR beta CDR3 regions. The TCR CDR3 first-round RT-PCR relied on the HTBI primer set. Each CDR3 protein gets one entry after TCRdb re-called the multiplex PCR reads with MiXCR. The data show 300,000 or so distinct CDR3 sequences, roughly 18% seen once. This sample is drawn from a study of T cells in Graves' hyperthyroidism and ophthalmopathy. Germline CDR1 is MGHRA and CDR2 is YSYEKL. With V trimmed by 1 base and J by 4 bases, 5 bases remained unmatched. The CDR3 runs to 16 residues. The TCR was taken from a woman aged 50 to 60 with Graves' hyperthyroidism. The source material was blood. V and J are TRBV4-1 and TRBJ2-5, with 11 nucleotides matching TRBD2. The CDR3 bases are TGCGCCAGCAGCCAAGCGGTAGCGGGGGGGAGAGAGACCCAGTACTTC. Translation gives CASSQAVAGGRETQYF.